This TCR beta chain came from a study of regulatory T cells in long-lasting Graves disease. The overall study: Patients met the persistent Graves' disease definition after over 5 years of antithyroid drugs with positive TSH receptor antibodies. Study outcomes and limitations: Persistent Graves' disease cases displayed lower TCR diversity than newly diagnosed ones. Persistent disease preferred TRBV28, TRBJ1-2 and TRBJ2-5.

This clonotype has a handful of counts. What it binds is unknown. Noted time point: persistent/refractory GD, antithyroid drugs over 5 years with positive TRAb. The TCR library was prepared using RNA isolated from PBMCs. The length of the CDR3 is 14 residues. The V gene end was trimmed by 4 bases and the J gene end by 6 bases; junction bases not matched to a gene: 8. Germline-derived CDR1 and CDR2 are SGHRS and YFSETQ. Libraries of TCR beta came from iRepertoire HTBI primers plus Arm-PCR of CDR3 regions. How the authors handled the data: Across samples, 50 to 65 TRBV and about 15 TRBJ segments were found. From the multiplex PCR reads, TCRdb called clonotypes with MiXCR, one entry per CDR3 protein. These V and J calls derive from TCRdb rather than the authors' analysis. Among hundreds of thousands of distinct CDR3 sequences listed, 30% were seen once.

The TCR comes from a female donor with Graves disease. The chain employs TRBV5-1 and TRBJ1-1, with TRBD1 identical over 8 bases. The sequencing here drew on peripheral blood mononuclear cells (PBMCs), taken when the disease was refractory, from a patient treated with antithyroid drugs. The CDR3 reads CASSVDRVSAEAFF. In DNA, the CDR3 is TGCGCCAGCAGCGTGGACAGGGTTTCCGCTGAAGCTTTCTTT.